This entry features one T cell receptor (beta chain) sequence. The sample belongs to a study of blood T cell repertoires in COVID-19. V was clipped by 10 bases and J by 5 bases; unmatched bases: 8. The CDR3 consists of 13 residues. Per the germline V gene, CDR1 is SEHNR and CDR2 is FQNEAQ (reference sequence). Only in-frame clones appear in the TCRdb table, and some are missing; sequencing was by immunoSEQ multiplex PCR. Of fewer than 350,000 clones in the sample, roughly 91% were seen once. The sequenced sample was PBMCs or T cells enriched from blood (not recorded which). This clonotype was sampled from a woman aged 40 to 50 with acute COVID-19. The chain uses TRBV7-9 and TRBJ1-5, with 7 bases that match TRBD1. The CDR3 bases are TGTGCCATCTCAACAGGGGAATATCAGCCCCAGCATTTT. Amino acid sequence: CAISTGEYQPQHF.